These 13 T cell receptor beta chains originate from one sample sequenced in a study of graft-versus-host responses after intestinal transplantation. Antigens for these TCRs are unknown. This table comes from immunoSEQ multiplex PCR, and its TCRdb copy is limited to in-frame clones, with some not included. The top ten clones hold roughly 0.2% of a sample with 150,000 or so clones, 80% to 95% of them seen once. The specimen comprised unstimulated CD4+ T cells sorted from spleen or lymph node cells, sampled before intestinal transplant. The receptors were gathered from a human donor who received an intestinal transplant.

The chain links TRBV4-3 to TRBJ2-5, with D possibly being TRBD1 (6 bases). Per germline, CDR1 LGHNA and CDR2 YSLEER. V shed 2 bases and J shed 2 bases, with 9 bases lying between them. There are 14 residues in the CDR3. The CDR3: CASSQRTGQETQYF. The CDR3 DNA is TGCGCCAGCAGCCAACGAACAGGGCAAGAGACCCAGTACTTC.

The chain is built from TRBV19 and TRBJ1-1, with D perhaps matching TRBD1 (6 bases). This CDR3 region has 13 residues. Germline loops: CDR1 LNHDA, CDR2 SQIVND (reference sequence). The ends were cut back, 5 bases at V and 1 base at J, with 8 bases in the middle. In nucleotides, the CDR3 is TGTGCCAGTAGTCAACAGGGGAACACTGAAGCTTTCTTT. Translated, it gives CASSQQGNTEAFF.

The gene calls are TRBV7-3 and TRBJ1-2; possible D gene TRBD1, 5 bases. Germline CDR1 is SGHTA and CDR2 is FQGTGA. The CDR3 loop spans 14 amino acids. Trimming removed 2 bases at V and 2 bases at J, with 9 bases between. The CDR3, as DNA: TGTGCCAGCAGCTTAGGGACCGGGAACTATGGCTACACCTTC. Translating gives CASSLGTGNYGYTF.

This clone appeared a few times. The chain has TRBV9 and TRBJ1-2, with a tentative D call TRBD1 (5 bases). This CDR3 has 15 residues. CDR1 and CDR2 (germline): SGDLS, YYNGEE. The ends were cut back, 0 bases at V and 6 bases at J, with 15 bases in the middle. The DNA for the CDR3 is TGTGCCAGCAGCGTAGGACCCCGAGGGGTGGATGGCTACACCTTC. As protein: CASSVGPRGVDGYTF.

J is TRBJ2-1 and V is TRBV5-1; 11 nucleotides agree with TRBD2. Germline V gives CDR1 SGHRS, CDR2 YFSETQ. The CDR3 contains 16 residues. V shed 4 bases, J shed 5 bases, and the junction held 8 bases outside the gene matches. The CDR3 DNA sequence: TGCGCCAGCAGCGTCCCTCTGACTAGCGGGGACAATGAGCAGTTCTTC. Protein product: CASSVPLTSGDNEQFF. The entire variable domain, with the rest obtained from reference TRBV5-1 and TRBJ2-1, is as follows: KAGVTQTPRYLIKTRGQQVTLSCSPISGHRSVSWYQQTPGQGLQFLFEYFSETQRNKGNFPGRFSGRQFSNSRSEMNVSTLELGDSALYLCASSVPLTSGDNEQFFGPGTRLTVL.

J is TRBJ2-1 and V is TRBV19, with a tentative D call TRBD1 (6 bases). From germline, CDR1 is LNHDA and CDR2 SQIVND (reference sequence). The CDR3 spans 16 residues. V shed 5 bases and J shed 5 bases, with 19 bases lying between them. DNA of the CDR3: TGTGCCAGTAGTCCACAAACAGGGCGGATTAACAATGAGCAGTTCTTC. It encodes CASSPQTGRINNEQFF. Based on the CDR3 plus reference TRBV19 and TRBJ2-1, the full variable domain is DGGITQSPKYLFRKEGQNVTLSCEQNLNHDAMYWYRQDPGQGLRLIYYSQIVNDFQKGDIAEGYSVSREKKESFPLTVTSAQKNPTAFYLCASSPQTGRINNEQFFGPGTRLTVL.

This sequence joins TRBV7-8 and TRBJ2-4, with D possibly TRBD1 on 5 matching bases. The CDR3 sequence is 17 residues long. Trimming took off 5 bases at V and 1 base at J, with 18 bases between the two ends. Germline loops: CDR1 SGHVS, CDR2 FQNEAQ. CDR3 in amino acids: CASSTPRTGVAKNIQYF. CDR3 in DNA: TGTGCCAGCAGCACCCCTCGTACAGGCGTCGCCAAAAACATTCAGTACTTC.

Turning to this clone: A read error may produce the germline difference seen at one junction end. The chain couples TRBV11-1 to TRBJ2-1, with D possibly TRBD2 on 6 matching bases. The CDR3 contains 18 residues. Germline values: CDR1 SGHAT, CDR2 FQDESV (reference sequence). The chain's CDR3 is CASRLDTGLLSSYNEQFF. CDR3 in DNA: TGTGCCAGCAGGTTAGATACGGGACTTCTAAGCTCCTACAATGAGCAGTTCTTC.

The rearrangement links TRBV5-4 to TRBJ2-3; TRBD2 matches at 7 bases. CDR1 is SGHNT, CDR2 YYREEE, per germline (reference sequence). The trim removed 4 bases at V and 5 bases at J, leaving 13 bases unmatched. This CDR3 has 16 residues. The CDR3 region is CASSRREGLIVDTQYF. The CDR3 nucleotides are TGTGCCAGCAGCCGCAGGGAGGGCCTCATTGTAGATACGCAGTATTTT.

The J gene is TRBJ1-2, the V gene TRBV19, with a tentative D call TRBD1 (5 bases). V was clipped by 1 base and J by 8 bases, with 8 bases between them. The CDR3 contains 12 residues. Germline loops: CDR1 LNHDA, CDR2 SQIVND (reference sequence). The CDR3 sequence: CASSIAGSGYTF. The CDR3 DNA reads TGTGCCAGTAGTATAGCAGGGAGCGGCTACACCTTC.

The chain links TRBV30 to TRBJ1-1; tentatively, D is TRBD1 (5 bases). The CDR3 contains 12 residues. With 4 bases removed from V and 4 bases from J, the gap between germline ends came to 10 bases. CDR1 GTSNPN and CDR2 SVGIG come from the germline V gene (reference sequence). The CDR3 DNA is TGTGCCTGGATACCGGGGGGCACTGAAGCTTTCTTT. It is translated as CAWIPGGTEAFF.

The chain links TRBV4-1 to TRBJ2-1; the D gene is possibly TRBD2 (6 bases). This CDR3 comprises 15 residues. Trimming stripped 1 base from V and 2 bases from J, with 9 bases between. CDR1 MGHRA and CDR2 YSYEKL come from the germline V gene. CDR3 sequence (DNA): TGCGCCAGCAGCCAAGGAGCGGGTACCTACAATGAGCAGTTCTTC. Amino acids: CASSQGAGTYNEQFF.

The CDR3 reads CASSEREKDEQYF. The CDR3 bases are TGTGCCAGCAGTGAGCGGGAGAAGGACGAGCAGTACTTC. The rearrangement links TRBV28 to TRBJ2-7, with 8 bases matching TRBD2. CDR1 and CDR2 (germline): MDHEN, SYDVKM. CDR3 size: 13 residues. The junction had 5 bases not matched to a gene; V was cut back by 5 bases and J by 5 bases. Filled out from reference TRBV28 and TRBJ2-7, the complete variable domain reads DVKVTQSSRYLVKRTGEKVFLECVQDMDHENMFWYRQDPGLGLRLIYFSYDVKMKEKGDIPEGYSVSREKKERFSLILESASTNQTSMYLCASSEREKDEQYFGPGTRLTVT.